The text below deals with one T cell receptor beta chain. No antigen is known for it. These data originate in a study of shared clonotypes between healthy human individuals. The study drew its donors from healthy HIV-negative adults without recent acute infections or vaccinations. CDR1 and CDR2 (germline): MNHNY, SVGAGI (reference sequence). This CDR3 is built from 11 residues. Between the trimmed V and J ends, which lost 4 bases and 3 bases, there was a span of 3 bases. It was 150 to 200 ng DNA, 25,000 to 35,000 T cell genomes, that sorted-subset replicate PCRs used. Profiled with immunoSEQ multiplex PCR; TCRdb holds only in-frame clones, not every one. The profile shows around 720,000 clones, 55% to 85% of them singletons. The study, taken as a whole, reports: Sequencing depth was predicted to influence how clonotypes are shared among donors.

This TCR was sampled from a young woman in good health. Material for sequencing was memory CD4+ T cells sorted from blood. Subset noted: CD45RA-negative fraction. V gene TRBV6-6 combines with J gene TRBJ2-5; no clear D. CDR3 residues: CASSSKETQYF. The CDR3 coding sequence is TGTGCCAGCAGTTCAAAAGAGACCCAGTACTTC.